Below, 13 T cell receptor beta chains from the same sample are listed, as sequenced in a study of T cells after yellow fever vaccination. TCRdb processed the 5' RACE reads anew with MiXCR; each CDR3 protein has one entry. This sample has about 630,000 distinct CDR3 sequences, with around 12% found just once. Material: PBMCs, obtained on the day of the yellow fever booster vaccination. These TCRs come from a man younger than 45 who received the YFV17D yellow fever vaccine.

This clonotype was observed a handful of times. The chain is built from TRBV4-3 and TRBJ2-5; a possible D gene is TRBD1 (5 bases). V gave up 6 bases and J gave up 3 bases, with 11 bases separating them. The CDR3 sequence is 13 residues long. CDR1 and CDR2 (germline): LGHNA, YSLEER. CDR3 in DNA: TGCGCCAGCAGTCCCGACAGAGAAGAGACCCAGTACTTC. Translation gives CASSPDREETQYF.

The V and J genes are TRBV9 and TRBJ1-4; 8 bases align to TRBD1. Germline loops: CDR1 SGDLS, CDR2 YYNGEE. Trimming took 0 bases from V and 5 from J; bases not matched to a gene: 3. The CDR3 loop spans 15 amino acids. The CDR3 reads CASSVAGGANEKLFF. The CDR3 DNA follows: TGTGCCAGCAGCGTAGCAGGGGGCGCCAATGAAAAACTGTTTTTT.

This CDR3 is CASSLQAGGRRETQYF. The CDR3 nucleotides are TGTGCCAGCAGCTTACAAGCGGGAGGGCGACGTGAGACCCAGTACTTC. The V call is TRBV7-2, the J call TRBJ2-5; the match to TRBD2 covers 10 bases. The CDR3 has 16 amino acids. CDR1 SGHTA and CDR2 FQGNSA come from the germline V gene. V lost 2 bases, J lost 5 bases, and 8 bases stayed unmatched.

This clonotype was seen many times. The chain recombines TRBV4-3 with TRBJ2-1; a weak D match, TRBD1 (5 bases). Trimming removed 0 bases at V and 5 bases at J, with 11 bases between. This CDR3 is 15 amino acids long. In germline, CDR1 is LGHNA, CDR2 YSLEER. This CDR3 reads CASSQEGDRNNEQFF. The CDR3 nucleotides read TGCGCCAGCAGCCAAGAAGGAGACAGAAACAATGAGCAGTTCTTC.

This clonotype came up many times. V and J are TRBV6-4 and TRBJ2-3, with a weak D call TRBD2 (5 bases). This CDR3 has 16 residues. The germline CDR1 and CDR2 sequences are MRHNA and SNTAGT. Trimming pared 4 bases from V and 5 bases from J, leaving 19 bases between. CDR3 sequence (DNA): TGTGCCAGCAGTGTCGGAGGCGGCTCGAGGGTAGATACGCAGTATTTT. Amino acid sequence: CASSVGGGSRVDTQYF.

This rearrangement joins TRBV7-2 to TRBJ2-7; D is undetermined. Germline V lookup: CDR1 SGHTA, CDR2 FQGNSA. The CDR3 length is 14 residues. Trimming removed 0 bases at V and 4 bases at J, with 10 bases between. Written as DNA, the CDR3 is TGTGCCAGCAGCTTAGCGACGGGCCCTTACGAGCAGTACTTC. Translating gives CASSLATGPYEQYF. The variable domain in full, completed from reference TRBV7-2 and TRBJ2-7, reads GAGVSQSPSNKVTEKGKDVELRCDPISGHTALYWYRQSLGQGLEFLIYFQGNSAPDKSGLPSDRFSAERTGGSVSTLTIQRTQQEDSAVYLCASSLATGPYEQYFGPGTRLTVT.

This clonotype has ten or more counts. The V and J genes are TRBV7-9 and TRBJ1-1; tentative D call: TRBD1 (5 bases). The CDR3 length is 14 residues. Germline V gene data show CDR1 as SEHNR and CDR2 as FQNEAQ (reference sequence). Trimming took 5 bases from V and 6 from J, leaving 16 bases between them. CDR3 protein: CASSVYGGDAEAFF. The CDR3 region has the DNA TGTGCCAGCAGCGTCTATGGAGGGGATGCTGAAGCTTTCTTT.

The V call is TRBV10-3, the J call TRBJ2-2; TRBD2 is a possible D gene (6 bases). V gave up 6 bases and J gave up 7 bases, with 15 bases separating them. The CDR3 extends over 14 amino acids. In germline, CDR1 is ENHRY, CDR2 SYGVKD. CDR3 in DNA: TGTGCCATCAGGAGGGACTTAGTGAGCGGGGAGCTGTTTTTT. Amino acids: CAIRRDLVSGELFF.

The V call is TRBV27, the J call TRBJ2-7; TRBD2 matches 7 bases. Germline loops: CDR1 MNHEY, CDR2 SMNVEV (reference sequence). The CDR3 is 15 amino acids. Trimming cost V 2 bases and J 5 bases; bases outside gene matches: 9. Here the CDR3 DNA reads TGTGCCAGCAGTTTACGGGCGGGAGCCCCCAACGAGCAGTACTTC. It codes for CASSLRAGAPNEQYF.

This clonotype was seen only a few times. V gene TRBV16 combines with J gene TRBJ2-2; a possible D gene is TRBD1 (5 bases). Germline V CDR1 and CDR2: KGHSY, FQNENV. V lost 0 bases and J 4 bases, leaving 9 bases between the germline ends. This CDR3 has 15 amino acids. The CDR3 nucleotides read TGTGCCAGCAGCCAATCCAGGGTAGTCACCGGGGAGCTGTTTTTT. This gives the protein CASSQSRVVTGELFF.

The chain recombines TRBV7-9 with TRBJ1-2, with D possibly TRBD1 on 5 matching bases. V shed 5 bases and J shed 4 bases, with 17 bases lying between them. Per the germline V gene, CDR1 is SEHNR and CDR2 is FQNEAQ (reference sequence). This CDR3 is 15 amino acids long. CDR3 loop: CASSGPRQLSYGYTF. The CDR3 DNA is TGTGCCAGCAGCGGCCCAAGACAGCTTTCCTATGGCTACACCTTC.

The chain recombines TRBV7-2 with TRBJ1-2; 7 bases agree with TRBD1. This CDR3 comprises 15 residues. V was pared by 6 bases and J by 4 bases, with 11 bases of the junction left unmatched. CDR1 SGHTA and CDR2 FQGNSA come from the germline V gene. DNA of the CDR3: TGTGCCAGCAGTTGGGGACAGACAGGGCTCTATGGCTACACCTTC. Translating it yields CASSWGQTGLYGYTF.

This clonotype was seen more than once but under ten times. The J gene is TRBJ2-2, the V gene TRBV7-2; the D is unclear. The CDR3 is 13 amino acids. V was cut by 4 bases and J by 7 bases, with 10 bases left in between. Per germline, CDR1 SGHTA and CDR2 FQGNSA. CDR3 amino acids: CASSSHPDGELFF. The DNA of the CDR3 is TGTGCCAGCAGCTCCCACCCCGACGGGGAGCTGTTTTTT.